A single sample gave rise to the 18 T cell receptor beta chains below, sequenced in a study of Graves' ophthalmopathy and Graves' hyperthyroidism. The authors amplified TCR beta CDR3 regions, and they did so from RNA transcripts for repertoire sequencing. First-round RT-PCR employed HTBI primers, with a second-round multiplex PCR after it. Using its own MiXCR run on the multiplex PCR reads, TCRdb lists one record per CDR3 protein. The data contain 150,000 to 200,000 distinct CDR3 sequences, about two fifths of them singletons. Specimen: peripheral blood. Receptors were obtained from a man aged 25-45 years with Graves' ophthalmopathy.

This clonotype showed up many times. V and J are TRBV12-3 or TRBV12-4 and TRBJ1-2; weak D call: TRBD1 (6 bases). The CDR3 runs 16 residues. Trimming removed 6 bases from V and 5 bases from J, with 22 bases in between. The chain's CDR3 is CASSTGQTTSLYGYTF. Here the CDR3 DNA reads TGTGCCAGCAGCACCGGACAGACGACTAGTTTGTATGGCTACACCTTC.

The V call is TRBV6-5, the J call TRBJ2-5; 7 bases line up with TRBD2. CDR3 length: 16 residues. Germline V lookup: CDR1 MNHEY, CDR2 SVGAGI. With 2 bases clipped from V and 4 bases from J, the junction kept 10 bases outside the gene matches. CDR3 amino acids: CASSYGVAGERETQYF. CDR3 coding DNA: TGTGCCAGCAGTTACGGTGTTGCGGGAGAACGAGAGACCCAGTACTTC.

The chain combines TRBV6-2 or TRBV6-3 with TRBJ2-2; 7 positions agree with TRBD1. CDR3 size: 16 residues. The V and J ends lost 5 bases and 0 bases, in that order; junction bases with no gene match: 6. Germline CDR1 is MNHEY and CDR2 is SVGEGT. The CDR3 spells CASSTGTAANTGELFF. CDR3 nucleotides: TGTGCCAGCAGTACCGGGACAGCCGCGAACACCGGGGAGCTGTTTTTT.

This clonotype was seen repeatedly, ten times or more. This chain uses TRBV2 with TRBJ1-2; D might be TRBD1 (6 bases). Germline CDR1 and CDR2: SNHLY and FYNNEI. V lost 7 bases and J lost 5, with 26 bases in between. CDR3 length: 17 residues. CDR3 in DNA: TGTGCCAGCACCCGGGAGGCAGGGACGGGGGCCGGTTATGGCTACACCTTC. Its translation: CASTREAGTGAGYGYTF.

This clonotype was recorded many times. The chain carries TRBV7-2 and TRBJ2-7; tentatively, D is TRBD2 (6 bases). CDR3 length equals 15 residues. Germline-derived CDR1 and CDR2 are SGHTA and FQGNSA. V was cut by 4 bases and J by 0 bases, with 13 bases left in between. The CDR3 here is CASSSLGLNSYEQYF. The CDR3 DNA reads TGTGCCAGCAGCTCCTTGGGACTTAACTCCTACGAGCAGTACTTC.

This clonotype was seen ten or more times. The V call is TRBV29-1, the J call TRBJ1-3; D remains ambiguous. The CDR3 has 13 residues. Germline assignment: CDR1 SQVTM and CDR2 ANQGSEA. The V end was cut by 5 bases, the J end by 0 bases, with 8 bases between. The CDR3 sequence: CSVWADSGNTIYF. In DNA, the CDR3 is TGCAGCGTTTGGGCCGACTCTGGAAACACCATATATTTT.

The chain has TRBV12-3 or TRBV12-4 and TRBJ1-3; unclear D gene. There are 11 residues in the CDR3. Trimming stripped 6 bases from V and 4 bases from J, with 4 bases between. The CDR3 here is CASSTGNTIYF. CDR3 sequence (DNA): TGTGCCAGCAGCACCGGAAACACCATATATTTT.

This clonotype has a count of ten or more. J is TRBJ2-2 and V is TRBV29-1; D possibly corresponds to TRBD1 (5 bases). Germline CDR1 reads SQVTM; CDR2 reads ANQGSEA. This CDR3 region has 14 residues. Deletions cut 3 bases from V and 1 base from J, with 9 bases between. CDR3 protein: CSVDPTGNTGELFF. CDR3 bases: TGCAGCGTTGACCCTACAGGGAACACCGGGGAGCTGTTTTTT.

Ten or more counts support this clonotype. The gene calls are TRBV4-2 and TRBJ2-7; D perhaps matches TRBD2 (6 bases). Trimming removed 0 bases at V and 5 bases at J, with 20 bases between. This CDR3 has 17 residues. Germline CDR1 is LGHNA and CDR2 is YNFKEQ. CDR3 in DNA: TGTGCCAGCAGCCAAGATCGGCGGGAAGAAGGGTCCCACGAGCAGTACTTC. Translating gives CASSQDRREEGSHEQYF.

The chain recombines TRBV12-3 or TRBV12-4 with TRBJ1-2; D is perhaps TRBD1 (6 bases). V gave up 3 bases and J gave up 5 bases, with 13 bases separating them. CDR3 length: 14 amino acids. This CDR3 is CASSFRTASYGYTF. In DNA, the CDR3 is TGTGCCAGCAGTTTCCGGACAGCATCTTATGGCTACACCTTC.

This clonotype has ten or more counts. V gene TRBV30 combines with J gene TRBJ1-5; possible D gene TRBD1, 5 bases. The CDR3 runs to 14 residues. Germline-derived CDR1 and CDR2 are GTSNPN and SVGIG (reference sequence). V lost 2 bases to trimming and J lost 6 bases, with 14 bases between them. DNA of the CDR3: TGTGCCTGGAGTTCTGGGGGGAATGGTCAGCCCCAGCATTTT. Amino acids: CAWSSGGNGQPQHF.

The chain uses TRBV12-3 or TRBV12-4 and TRBJ1-1; 7 bases line up with TRBD1. Unmatched junction bases numbered 8, after V lost 5 bases and J lost 5 bases. This CDR3 has 14 amino acids. In DNA form, the CDR3 reads TGTGCCAGCAGTCCTACAGGGGATGGGACTGAAGCTTTCTTT. It codes for CASSPTGDGTEAFF.

This chain joins TRBV7-2 and TRBJ1-5; possibly TRBD1 for D (5 bases). Trimming shortened V by 3 bases and J by 7 bases, and 13 bases separated the two germline ends. The CDR3 is 14 residues long. Germline assignment: CDR1 SGHTA and CDR2 FQGNSA. The CDR3 loop is CASSLGRGVQPQHF. CDR3 bases: TGTGCCAGCAGCTTGGGGCGGGGGGTACAGCCCCAGCATTTT.

The chain joins TRBV6-1 to TRBJ2-2; 8 positions agree with TRBD2. Losses at the gene ends were 2 bases for V and 8 bases for J; bases not matched to a gene: 10. The CDR3 covers 16 residues. Germline V gene lookup returns CDR1 MNHNS and CDR2 SASEGT. The CDR3 reads CASSEIVTSVAGELFF. The CDR3 DNA reads as TGTGCCAGCAGTGAAATAGTGACTAGCGTGGCGGGGGAGCTGTTTTTT.

In this sample, this clonotype turned up many times. The V call is TRBV12-3 or TRBV12-4, the J call TRBJ2-7; a weak D match, TRBD1 (6 bases). CDR3 length: 12 residues. The V end lost 6 bases, the J end lost 6 bases, and 12 bases lay between the germline ends. The chain's CDR3 is CASRVKDSEQYF. CDR3 coding DNA: TGTGCCAGCAGGGTAAAGGACAGCGAGCAGTACTTC.

This clonotype was recorded at least ten times. V is TRBV4-2 and J is TRBJ2-2, with D hard to call. V was clipped by 0 bases and J by 13 bases, with 12 bases between them. Germline V gene sequence: CDR1 LGHNA, CDR2 YNFKEQ. The CDR3 consists of 13 residues. CDR3 in amino acids: CASSQDLNWGLFF. The CDR3, as DNA: TGTGCCAGCAGCCAAGATTTGAATTGGGGGCTGTTTTTT.

This clonotype was seen repeatedly, ten times or more. CDR3 region: CASSQKRERKTQYF. The DNA for the CDR3 is TGTGCCAGCAGTCAGAAGCGGGAGAGAAAGACCCAGTACTTC. The V gene is TRBV28, the J gene TRBJ2-5; 8 nucleotides agree with TRBD2. The ends lost 5 bases at V and 6 bases at J; junction bases unmatched: 8. CDR3 size: 14 residues. Germline-derived CDR1 and CDR2 are MDHEN and SYDVKM.

The rearrangement uses TRBV6-5 and TRBJ1-2; tentatively, D is TRBD1 (6 bases). Trimming removed 3 bases from V and 0 bases from J, with 14 bases in between. The V gene's germline CDR1 is MNHEY and CDR2 SVGAGI. The CDR3 covers 16 residues. CDR3: CASSYRTERTNYGYTF. DNA of the CDR3: TGTGCCAGCAGTTATCGGACAGAGAGAACTAACTATGGCTACACCTTC.